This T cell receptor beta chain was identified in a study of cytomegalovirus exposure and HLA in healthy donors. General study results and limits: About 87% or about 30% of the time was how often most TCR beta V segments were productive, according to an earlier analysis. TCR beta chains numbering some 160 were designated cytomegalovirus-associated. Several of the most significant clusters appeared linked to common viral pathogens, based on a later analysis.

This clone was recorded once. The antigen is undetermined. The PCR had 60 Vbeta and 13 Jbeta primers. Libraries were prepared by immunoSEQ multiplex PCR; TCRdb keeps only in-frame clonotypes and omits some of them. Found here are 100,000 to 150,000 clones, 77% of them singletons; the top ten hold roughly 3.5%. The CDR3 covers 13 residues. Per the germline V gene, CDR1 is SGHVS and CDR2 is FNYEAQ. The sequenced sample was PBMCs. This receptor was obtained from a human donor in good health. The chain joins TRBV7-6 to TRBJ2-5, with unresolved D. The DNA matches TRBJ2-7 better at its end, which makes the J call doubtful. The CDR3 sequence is CASSLYELSEQYF. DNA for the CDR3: TGTGCCAGCAGCTTATATGAGTTGTCCGAGCAGTACTTC.